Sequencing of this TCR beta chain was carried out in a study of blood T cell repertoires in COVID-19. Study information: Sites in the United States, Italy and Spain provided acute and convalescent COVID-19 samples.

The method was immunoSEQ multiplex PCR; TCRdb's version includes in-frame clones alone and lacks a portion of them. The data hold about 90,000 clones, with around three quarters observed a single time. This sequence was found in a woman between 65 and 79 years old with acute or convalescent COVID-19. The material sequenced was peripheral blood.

CDR3: CASSLEGRNTEAFF. CDR3 in DNA: TGTGCCAGCAGTTTAGAGGGTCGGAACACTGAAGCTTTCTTT. The rearrangement links TRBV27 to TRBJ1-1; D call uncertain. The CDR3 runs 14 residues. Between the trimmed V and J ends, which lost 2 bases and 1 base, there was a span of 8 bases. Germline V CDR1 and CDR2: MNHEY, SMNVEV (reference sequence).